These 20 T cell receptor beta chains share one sample of origin, sequenced in a study of blood T cells in healthy people across ages. The second PCR ran about 6 to 12 cycles with a sample-barcoded 5' primer and J-beta primers. TCRdb analysed the 5' RACE reads with MiXCR anew, one entry per CDR3 protein. This sample yields over 1,500,000 distinct CDR3 sequences, of which roughly 49% are seen a single time; less than 2.5% belongs to the top ten. The source material was blood. The source of these receptors is a woman between 40 and 55 years old in good health.

The CDR3 bases are TGTGCCAGCAACCCACCGGGCCACGGGGTTGAGCAGTACTTC. Protein product: CASNPPGHGVEQYF. V and J are TRBV28 and TRBJ2-7, with D possibly being TRBD2 (5 bases). This CDR3 is built from 14 residues. The V end lost 7 bases, the J end lost 7 bases, and 20 bases lay between the germline ends. The germline V gene encodes CDR1 MDHEN and CDR2 SYDVKM. Complete variable domain (other parts from reference TRBV28 and TRBJ2-7): DVKVTQSSRYLVKRTGEKVFLECVQDMDHENMFWYRQDPGLGLRLIYFSYDVKMKEKGDIPEGYSVSREKKERFSLILESASTNQTSMYLCASNPPGHGVEQYFGPGTRLTVT.

This clonotype was recorded a few times. The V and J genes are TRBV15 and TRBJ2-3, with D possibly TRBD1 on 5 matching bases. V dropped 3 bases and J dropped 2 bases, with 21 bases sitting between them. CDR1 is LNHNV, CDR2 YYDKDF, per germline (reference sequence). The CDR3 sequence is 18 residues long. In nucleotides, the CDR3 is TGTGCCACCAGCAGGGACAACCTTCAGGCAGGTCTCACAGATACGCAGTATTTT. Protein sequence: CATSRDNLQAGLTDTQYF.

V usage is TRBV2 and J usage is TRBJ2-2; the D is unclear. Germline CDR1 is SNHLY and CDR2 is FYNNEI. The CDR3 loop spans 14 amino acids. Trimming removed 3 bases from V and 4 bases from J, with 9 bases in between. CDR3 loop: CASSELSPTGELFF. The CDR3 DNA is TGTGCCAGCAGTGAGCTGTCTCCCACCGGGGAGCTGTTTTTT.

This chain joins TRBV4-1 and TRBJ1-2; 8 positions agree with TRBD1. V lost 4 bases and J lost 4; bases outside the gene matches: 5. Per germline, CDR1 MGHRA and CDR2 YSYEKL. There are 14 residues in the CDR3. CDR3 DNA: TGCGCCAGCAGCCTCCCGCAGGGGGCCTATGGCTACACCTTC. Encoded protein: CASSLPQGAYGYTF.

This clonotype was observed a few times. This sequence joins TRBV7-2 and TRBJ2-1; D might be TRBD2 (5 bases). Germline CDR1 SGHTA, CDR2 FQGNSA. The CDR3 is made up of 14 amino acids. Trimming took off 1 base at V and 5 bases at J, with 9 bases between the two ends. CDR3 region: CASSLGRVNNEQFF. CDR3 nucleotide sequence: TGTGCCAGCAGCTTAGGGCGGGTTAACAATGAGCAGTTCTTC.

J is TRBJ2-1 and V is TRBV5-1; no clear D gene. This CDR3 is built from 14 residues. Trimming removed 0 bases from V and 4 bases from J, with 8 bases in between. CDR1 SGHRS and CDR2 YFSETQ come from the germline V gene. This CDR3 is CASSLVETYNEQFF. CDR3 sequence (DNA): TGCGCCAGCAGCTTGGTGGAGACGTACAATGAGCAGTTCTTC.

The chain combines TRBV24-1 with TRBJ2-5, with a weak D call TRBD2 (5 bases). This CDR3 spans 14 amino acids. In germline, CDR1 is KGHDR, CDR2 SFDVKD. The V gene lost 4 bases and the J gene lost 0 bases, with 8 bases spanning the gap. The CDR3 DNA is TGTGCCACCAGTGAAACCGGGAACCAAGAGACCCAGTACTTC. Translating gives CATSETGNQETQYF.

This clonotype was seen just once. The genes are TRBV5-1 and TRBJ1-6; no clear D. Trimming pared 5 bases from V and 7 bases from J, leaving 16 bases between. The CDR3 is 15 residues long. Germline loops: CDR1 SGHRS, CDR2 YFSETQ. CDR3 coding DNA: TGCGCCAGCAGTTCGGCCGTGTTGGAGAATTCACCCCTCCACTTT. It codes for CASSSAVLENSPLHF.

Details on this clonotype: At one end the junction does not follow the germline gene, possibly because of a read error. J is TRBJ1-2 and V is TRBV18; possibly TRBD1 for D (6 bases). This CDR3 contains 14 residues. Germline V CDR1 and CDR2: KGHSH, LQKENI. CDR3 nucleotides: TGTGCTAGCTCACCCCCAGCGGGGGCGCGAGGCTACACCTTC. Protein product: CASSPPAGARGYTF.

This clonotype has a handful of counts. A read error may account for a junction end that differs from germline. The chain recombines TRBV9 with TRBJ2-5, with 10 bases aligning to TRBD2. The CDR3 runs to 15 residues. Per germline, CDR1 SGDLS and CDR2 YYNGEE. The CDR3 DNA is TGTGCCAGCAGTCCACTAGCGGGGCCCCGTGAGACTCAGTACTTC. Translation: CASSPLAGPRETQYF.

Points on this clonotype: The junction differs from germline at one of its ends, possibly a read error. The chain links TRBV11-2 to TRBJ1-2, with a tentative D call TRBD1 (5 bases). The germline CDR1 and CDR2 sequences are SGHAT and FQNNGV. CDR3 length: 17 residues. CDR3 amino acids: CASSPGVAGWTNYDYTF. CDR3 nucleotides: TGTGCCAGCAGCCCCGGAGTAGCAGGGTGGACTAACTATGACTACACCTTC.

This clonotype was counted between two and nine times. The chain links TRBV3-1 to TRBJ2-6; 9 bases are shared with TRBD1. V lost 5 bases to trimming and J lost 2 bases; unmatched junction nucleotides: 7. The germline V gene has CDR1 LGHDT and CDR2 YNNKEL (reference sequence). This CDR3 contains 17 residues. In DNA, the CDR3 is TGTGCCAGCAGCTCAGGACAGGGGCTGGCTGGGGCCAACGTCCTGACTTTC. Residues: CASSSGQGLAGANVLTF.

This chain links TRBV7-2 with TRBJ1-2; D gene uncertain. From germline, CDR1 is SGHTA and CDR2 FQGNSA. CDR3 length: 14 amino acids. V lost 5 bases and J 9 bases, leaving 19 bases between the germline ends. CDR3 region: CASSRFREGVRYTF. In nucleotides, the CDR3 is TGTGCCAGCAGCCGCTTCCGGGAAGGAGTACGCTACACCTTC.

CDR3 nucleotides: TGTGCCAGCAGTTACTCGGGACAGGGTACCTATGGCTACACCTTC. Amino acid sequence: CASSYSGQGTYGYTF. The chain combines TRBV6-6 with TRBJ1-2, with 9 bases lining up with TRBD1. The V and J ends lost 0 bases and 4 bases, in that order; junction bases with no gene match: 3. CDR1 is MNHNY, CDR2 SVGAGI, per germline (reference sequence). CDR3 size: 15 residues.

This clonotype was seen a handful of times. The chain carries TRBV11-2 and TRBJ1-2, with 7 bases that match TRBD1. The CDR3 covers 16 residues. V shed 1 base and J 1 base; nucleotides not matched to a gene: 6. Germline-derived CDR1 and CDR2 are SGHAT and FQNNGV. As DNA, the CDR3 is TGTGCCAGCAGCTTAGTAGGGGCAGGGGGTAACTATGGCTACACCTTC. As protein: CASSLVGAGGNYGYTF.

This clonotype has just a few counts. The gene calls are TRBV20-1 and TRBJ2-3; D could derive from TRBD1 or TRBD2 (5 bases each). Per germline, CDR1 DFQATT and CDR2 SNEGSKA (reference sequence). Trimming left V 3 bases short and J 2 bases short, with 12 bases between. The CDR3 contains 14 residues. The CDR3 reads CSARGDGYTDTQYF. CDR3 bases: TGCAGTGCTAGGGGGGACGGATACACAGATACGCAGTATTTT.

The J gene is TRBJ1-1, the V gene TRBV13, with TRBD1 as a possible D gene (5 bases). Germline V gene sequence: CDR1 PRHDT, CDR2 FYEKMQ (reference sequence). CDR3 length: 14 residues. V was clipped by 4 bases and J by 8 bases, with 17 bases between them. The CDR3 sequence: CASSSFEQAEEAFF. The CDR3, as DNA: TGTGCCAGCAGCTCCTTTGAACAGGCGGAGGAAGCTTTCTTT.

The rearrangement uses TRBV5-6 and TRBJ2-4, with D unresolved. This CDR3 contains 12 residues. The germline V gene has CDR1 SGHDT and CDR2 YYEEEE. V lost 7 bases and J lost 2, with 7 bases in between. The chain's CDR3 is CASFGPKNIQYF. In nucleotides, the CDR3 is TGTGCCAGCTTCGGGCCCAAAAACATTCAGTACTTC.

This clonotype was counted a few times. The V call is TRBV5-1, the J call TRBJ2-1; a possible D gene is TRBD2 (6 bases). The CDR3 covers 15 residues. Germline V CDR1 and CDR2: SGHRS, YFSETQ. Trimming removed 1 base at V and 6 bases at J, with 14 bases between. The CDR3 DNA sequence: TGCGCCAGCAGCTTGATGACTAGTAAGGGCAATGAGCAGTTCTTC. Its protein product is CASSLMTSKGNEQFF.

The chain is built from TRBV29-1 and TRBJ1-2; D unclear. The germline gives CDR1 SQVTM, CDR2 ANQGSEA. The CDR3 runs to 13 residues. V was pared by 7 bases and J by 5 bases, with 17 bases between. CDR3 sequence (DNA): TGCAGCGCCGCCGTTGGAGACACTTATGGCTACACCTTC. Amino acid sequence: CSAAVGDTYGYTF.